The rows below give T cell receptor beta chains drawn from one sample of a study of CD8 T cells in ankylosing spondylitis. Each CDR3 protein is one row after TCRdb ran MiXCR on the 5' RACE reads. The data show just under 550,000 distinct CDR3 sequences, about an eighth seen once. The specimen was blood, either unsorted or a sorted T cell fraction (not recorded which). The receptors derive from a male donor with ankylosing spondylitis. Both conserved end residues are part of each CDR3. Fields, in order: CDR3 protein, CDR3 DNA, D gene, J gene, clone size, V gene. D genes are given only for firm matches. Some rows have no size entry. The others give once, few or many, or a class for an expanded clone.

CDR3 protein: CAISTGTGIEQYF
CDR3 DNA: TGTGCCATCAGTACCGGGACAGGGATCGAGCAGTACTTC
D gene: TRBD1
J gene: TRBJ2-7
clone size: few
V gene: TRBV10-3

CDR3 protein: CASSLGQGFGIREQFF
CDR3 DNA: TGCGCCAGCAGCTTGGGACAGGGTTTCGGAATCAGGGAGCAGTTCTTC
D gene: TRBD1
J gene: TRBJ2-1
clone size: few
V gene: TRBV5-1

CDR3 protein: CASSFARGKHADTQYF
CDR3 DNA: TGCGCCAGCAGCTTCGCTCGGGGGAAGCATGCAGATACGCAGTATTTT
D gene: NA
J gene: TRBJ2-3
clone size: NA
V gene: TRBV5-1

CDR3 protein: CASSSKSPSYNEQFF
CDR3 DNA: TGTGCCAGCAGTTCTAAATCCCCCTCATACAATGAGCAGTTCTTC
D gene: NA
J gene: TRBJ2-1
clone size: NA
V gene: TRBV6-5

CDR3 protein: CSARALLPGGLNTEAFF
CDR3 DNA: TGCAGTGCTAGAGCCCTCCTTCCAGGGGGGTTGAACACTGAAGCTTTCTTT
D gene: TRBD1
J gene: TRBJ1-1
clone size: NA
V gene: TRBV20-1

CDR3 protein: CASSVTSRPYNEQFF
CDR3 DNA: TGTGCCAGCAGCGTGACTAGCAGACCCTACAATGAGCAGTTCTTC
D gene: TRBD2
J gene: TRBJ2-1
clone size: NA
V gene: TRBV7-2

CDR3 protein: CASSLEVRGRGLYQPQHF
CDR3 DNA: TGTGCCAGCAGCTTAGAGGTTCGGGGCAGGGGGCTTTATCAGCCCCAGCATTTT
D gene: TRBD1
J gene: TRBJ1-5
clone size: few
V gene: TRBV11-2

CDR3 protein: CASSQDGGGGTEAFF
CDR3 DNA: TGTGCCAGCAGCCAAGATGGAGGGGGCGGCACTGAAGCTTTCTTT
D gene: TRBD1
J gene: TRBJ1-1
clone size: few
V gene: TRBV4-2

CDR3 protein: CASSSTSAFADTQYF
CDR3 DNA: TGCGCCAGCAGCTCGACTAGCGCCTTCGCAGATACGCAGTATTTT
D gene: TRBD2
J gene: TRBJ2-3
clone size: many
V gene: TRBV5-1

CDR3 protein: CSARAGRSTDTQYF
CDR3 DNA: TGCAGTGCTAGAGCGGGAAGGAGCACAGATACGCAGTATTTT
D gene: NA
J gene: TRBJ2-3
clone size: many
V gene: TRBV20-1

CDR3 protein: CASSPSGVTDTQYF
CDR3 DNA: TGTGCCAGCAGCCCTAGCGGGGTCACAGATACGCAGTATTTT
D gene: TRBD2
J gene: TRBJ2-3
clone size: few
V gene: TRBV9

CDR3 protein: CASSQDDLYNEQFF
CDR3 DNA: TGTGCCAGCAGCCAAGATGACCTATACAATGAGCAGTTCTTC
D gene: NA
J gene: TRBJ2-1
clone size: many
V gene: TRBV3-1

CDR3 protein: CASSFRGDEVQFF
CDR3 DNA: TGTGCCAGCAGTTTTCGGGGGGATGAGGTGCAGTTCTTC
D gene: TRBD2
J gene: TRBJ2-1
clone size: many
V gene: TRBV12-3/TRBV12-4

CDR3 protein: CASSSRTGGIYNEQFF
CDR3 DNA: TGTGCCAGCAGCTCGCGAACAGGGGGAATATACAATGAGCAGTTCTTC
D gene: TRBD1
J gene: TRBJ2-1
clone size: few
V gene: TRBV7-9

CDR3 protein: CSAGPSGRANEQFF
CDR3 DNA: TGCAGTGCGGGGCCTAGCGGGAGAGCGAATGAGCAGTTCTTC
D gene: TRBD2
J gene: TRBJ2-1
clone size: NA
V gene: TRBV20-1

CDR3 protein: CASSPGTGWRSNEKLFF
CDR3 DNA: TGTGCCAGCAGTCCCGGGACAGGGTGGCGGTCTAATGAAAAACTGTTTTTT
D gene: TRBD1
J gene: TRBJ1-4
clone size: many
V gene: TRBV12-3/TRBV12-4

CDR3 protein: CSVAVHLQETQYF
CDR3 DNA: TGCAGCGTTGCGGTTCACCTCCAAGAGACCCAGTACTTC
D gene: NA
J gene: TRBJ2-5
clone size: few
V gene: TRBV29-1

CDR3 protein: CATSQEDYYGYTF
CDR3 DNA: TGTGCCACCAGTCAGGAGGACTACTATGGCTACACCTTC
D gene: NA
J gene: TRBJ1-2
clone size: few
V gene: TRBV24-1

CDR3 protein: CASSQDGAAGAFF
CDR3 DNA: TGTGCCAGCAGCCAAGATGGGGCAGCGGGTGCTTTCTTT
D gene: NA
J gene: TRBJ1-1
clone size: NA
V gene: TRBV3-1

CDR3 protein: CASSLVGSGRAEFPQYF
CDR3 DNA: TGTGCCAGCAGCTTAGTTGGTAGCGGGAGGGCCGAGTTCCCGCAGTATTTT
D gene: TRBD2
J gene: TRBJ2-3
clone size: few
V gene: TRBV7-2

CDR3 protein: CSARDPRTGAEAFF
CDR3 DNA: TGCAGTGCTAGAGATCCTAGGACAGGGGCTGAAGCTTTCTTT
D gene: TRBD1
J gene: TRBJ1-1
clone size: few
V gene: TRBV20-1

CDR3 protein: CASSYDSLGVGELFF
CDR3 DNA: TGTGCCAGCAGCTATGACAGCCTGGGGGTCGGGGAGCTGTTTTTT
D gene: NA
J gene: TRBJ2-2
clone size: few
V gene: TRBV7-9

CDR3 protein: CASIRGLGYSGNTIYF
CDR3 DNA: TGTGCCAGTATCCGGGGCCTCGGCTACTCTGGAAACACCATATATTTT
D gene: NA
J gene: TRBJ1-3
clone size: once
V gene: TRBV19

CDR3 protein: CATSDFRGEPQHF
CDR3 DNA: TGTGCCACCAGTGATTTCCGTGGGGAGCCCCAGCATTTT
D gene: NA
J gene: TRBJ1-5
clone size: few
V gene: TRBV24-1

CDR3 protein: CSGGNRDQPQHF
CDR3 DNA: TGCAGCGGGGGGAATCGTGACCAGCCCCAGCATTTT
D gene: NA
J gene: TRBJ1-5
clone size: NA
V gene: TRBV29-1

CDR3 protein: CASRTSPHEQYF
CDR3 DNA: TGTGCCAGTCGGACTAGCCCTCACGAGCAGTACTTC
D gene: TRBD2
J gene: TRBJ2-7
clone size: few
V gene: TRBV18

CDR3 protein: CSAHPGQGVDTQYF
CDR3 DNA: TGCAGTGCTCATCCGGGACAGGGGGTAGATACGCAGTATTTT
D gene: TRBD1
J gene: TRBJ2-3
clone size: NA
V gene: TRBV20-1

CDR3 protein: CATSDFGTSNTGELFF
CDR3 DNA: TGTGCCACCAGTGATTTCGGGACATCTAACACCGGGGAGCTGTTTTTT
D gene: NA
J gene: TRBJ2-2
clone size: few
V gene: TRBV24-1

CDR3 protein: CASSLGRGLGNTTYF
CDR3 DNA: TGTGCCAGCAGTTTAGGCCGGGGCCTTGGAAACACCACATATTTT
D gene: NA
J gene: TRBJ1-3
clone size: few
V gene: TRBV12-3/TRBV12-4

CDR3 protein: CAIRRSGDNGYTF
CDR3 DNA: TGTGCCATCAGGAGATCAGGTGATAATGGCTACACCTTC
D gene: NA
J gene: TRBJ1-2
clone size: few
V gene: TRBV10-3

CDR3 protein: CSSGRFTEELFF
CDR3 DNA: TGCAGCTCGGGCAGATTTACTGAGGAACTGTTTTTT
D gene: NA
J gene: TRBJ1-4
clone size: many
V gene: TRBV20-1

CDR3 protein: CASSPWTSGRAFDEQFF
CDR3 DNA: TGTGCCAGCAGTCCTTGGACTAGCGGGAGGGCATTCGATGAGCAGTTCTTC
D gene: TRBD2
J gene: TRBJ2-1
clone size: many
V gene: TRBV28

CDR3 protein: CSAKPHRNPRPNYGYTF
CDR3 DNA: TGCAGTGCAAAACCACACAGGAACCCACGGCCTAACTATGGCTACACCTTC
D gene: NA
J gene: TRBJ1-2
clone size: NA
V gene: TRBV20-1

CDR3 protein: CASSLEIGISMNTEAFF
CDR3 DNA: TGTGCCAGCAGCTTAGAGATCGGTATTAGTATGAACACTGAAGCTTTCTTT
D gene: NA
J gene: TRBJ1-1
clone size: few
V gene: TRBV11-2

CDR3 protein: CASSTSTSTSTDTQYF
CDR3 DNA: TGCGCCAGCAGCACCTCGACTAGCACTAGCACAGATACGCAGTATTTT
D gene: TRBD2
J gene: TRBJ2-3
clone size: NA
V gene: TRBV5-1

CDR3 protein: CAWRPGGNEKLFF
CDR3 DNA: TGTGCCTGGAGACCGGGGGGGAATGAAAAACTGTTTTTT
D gene: NA
J gene: TRBJ1-4
clone size: NA
V gene: TRBV30

CDR3 protein: CASRPIGGGETQYF
CDR3 DNA: TGTGCCAGCAGGCCTATAGGAGGGGGAGAGACCCAGTACTTC
D gene: NA
J gene: TRBJ2-5
clone size: many
V gene: TRBV25-1

CDR3 protein: CASSPMGHSNEQFF
CDR3 DNA: TGCGCCAGCAGCCCAATGGGACACTCAAATGAGCAGTTCTTC
D gene: NA
J gene: TRBJ2-1
clone size: NA
V gene: TRBV5-1

CDR3 protein: CASSLGAAGGPYTGELFF
CDR3 DNA: TGTGCCAGCAGCTTAGGGGCAGCGGGAGGTCCGTACACCGGGGAGCTGTTTTTT
D gene: TRBD2
J gene: TRBJ2-2
clone size: NA
V gene: TRBV11-2

CDR3 protein: CSVALSDTQYF
CDR3 DNA: TGCAGCGTTGCCTTATCTGATACGCAGTATTTT
D gene: NA
J gene: TRBJ2-3
clone size: NA
V gene: TRBV29-1

CDR3 protein: CSASGGDEEQFF
CDR3 DNA: TGCAGTGCTTCTGGGGGGGATGAGGAGCAGTTCTTC
D gene: TRBD2
J gene: TRBJ2-1
clone size: many
V gene: TRBV20-1

CDR3 protein: CASSLDPYQETQYF
CDR3 DNA: TGTGCCAGCAGCTTAGATCCGTACCAAGAGACCCAGTACTTC
D gene: NA
J gene: TRBJ2-5
clone size: few
V gene: TRBV11-2

CDR3 protein: CSARTSGSGKNSQYF
CDR3 DNA: TGCAGTGCCCGGACTAGCGGGAGCGGGAAAAACAGTCAGTACTTC
D gene: TRBD2
J gene: TRBJ2-4
clone size: NA
V gene: TRBV20-1

CDR3 protein: CASSGRQGVQETQYF
CDR3 DNA: TGCGCCAGCAGCGGACGACAGGGGGTCCAAGAGACCCAGTACTTC
D gene: TRBD1
J gene: TRBJ2-5
clone size: many
V gene: TRBV5-1

CDR3 protein: CASSLMAPPYEQYF
CDR3 DNA: TGTGCCAGCAGCTTAATGGCCCCCCCCTACGAGCAGTACTTC
D gene: NA
J gene: TRBJ2-7
clone size: NA
V gene: TRBV7-2

CDR3 protein: CASSPNQVNPEAFF
CDR3 DNA: TGTGCCAGCTCACCTAACCAAGTGAATCCTGAAGCTTTCTTT
D gene: NA
J gene: TRBJ1-1
clone size: many
V gene: TRBV18

CDR3 protein: CASTQGRGFVETQYF
CDR3 DNA: TGCGCCAGCACGCAAGGGCGAGGGTTCGTCGAGACCCAGTACTTC
D gene: NA
J gene: TRBJ2-5
clone size: NA
V gene: TRBV5-1